A single TCR beta chain is shown here with its context. No antigen is known for it. TCRdb re-analysed the RT-PCR reads in MiXCR, keeping a single row per CDR3 protein. This table has about 530,000 distinct CDR3 sequences, roughly 13% appearing once. This sample is drawn from a study of response to subunit inactivated influenza vaccine. Study results and caveats: Authors suggested each seasonal flu vaccination may recruit only limited numbers of new T cells.

Germline CDR1 is MNHEY and CDR2 is SMNVEV (reference sequence). This CDR3 is built from 15 residues. The ends lost 5 bases at V and 5 bases at J; junction bases unmatched: 7. The sequence came from a man aged 50-59 years who received an inactivated influenza vaccine. This specimen consisted of PBMCs from blood, obtained roughly 47 days after vaccination. V gene TRBV27 combines with J gene TRBJ2-2, with 8 bases matching TRBD1. CDR3 sequence: CASSKDRVETGELFF. CDR3 DNA sequence: TGTGCCAGCAGTAAGGACAGGGTTGAAACCGGGGAGCTGTTTTTT.